These 10 T cell receptor beta chains were sequenced from one sample in a study of T cells in Graves' hyperthyroidism and ophthalmopathy. It was RNA transcripts that yielded the amplified TCR beta CDR3 regions. A first-round RT-PCR of the TCR CDR3 used the HTBI primer set. Each CDR3 protein is one row after TCRdb ran MiXCR on the multiplex PCR reads. The table lists 450,000 to 700,000 distinct CDR3 sequences, more than 45% of them singletons. Sequencing used peripheral blood or thyroid tissue (not recorded which). All receptors derive from an adult woman with Graves' disease, either hyperthyroidism or ophthalmopathy (not recorded which).

The V call is TRBV20-1, the J call TRBJ1-5; tentative D call: TRBD1 (5 bases). Germline values: CDR1 DFQATT, CDR2 SNEGSKA (reference sequence). The CDR3 sequence is 16 residues long. The V gene lost 3 bases and the J gene lost 7 bases, with 22 bases spanning the gap. In DNA form, the CDR3 reads TGCAGTGCTAGCCCCCATCTCAGGGTTGGCGGGCAGCCCCAGCATTTT. Translated: CSASPHLRVGGQPQHF.

This chain uses TRBV25-1 with TRBJ2-2; D call uncertain. Germline V lookup: CDR1 MGHDK, CDR2 SYGVNS. The CDR3 has 15 residues. V dropped 8 bases and J dropped 3 bases, with 16 bases sitting between them. The CDR3 sequence: CASPEIWADTGELFF. The CDR3 coding sequence is TGTGCCAGCCCCGAAATATGGGCGGACACCGGGGAGCTGTTTTTT.

The chain employs TRBV6-1 and TRBJ2-7, with 8 bases identical to TRBD1. CDR1 is MNHNS, CDR2 SASEGT, per germline. The CDR3 loop spans 15 amino acids. The V segment lost 6 bases and the J segment 3 bases; nucleotides outside the gene matches: 10. The CDR3 bases are TGTGCCAGCAGGGTTAGGACAGGGCTGATCTACGAGCAGTACTTC. Translation: CASRVRTGLIYEQYF.

This clonotype was seen ten or more times. V usage is TRBV19 and J usage is TRBJ1-5; no reliable D call. The CDR3 has 12 amino acids. Trimming shortened V by 5 bases and J by 7 bases, and 9 bases separated the two germline ends. Germline loops: CDR1 LNHDA, CDR2 SQIVND (reference sequence). CDR3 in DNA: TGTGCCAGTAGTTCGAGCGGGCAGCCCCAGCATTTT. This encodes CASSSSGQPQHF.

This clonotype occurred many times. The V and J genes are TRBV11-1 and TRBJ2-5, with D possibly matching TRBD2 (6 bases). The CDR3 has 16 residues. Trimming shortened V by 3 bases and J by 0 bases, and 14 bases separated the two germline ends. Germline V gene sequence: CDR1 SGHAT, CDR2 FQDESV (reference sequence). The CDR3 nucleotides are TGTGCCAGCAGCTTTGGGGACTCCCAGTACCAAGAGACCCAGTACTTC. Protein product: CASSFGDSQYQETQYF.

This clonotype was seen repeatedly, ten times or more. This CDR3 reads CASSRDGQGQETQYF. The CDR3 DNA is TGTGCCAGCAGCAGAGATGGACAGGGACAAGAGACCCAGTACTTC. The V call is TRBV13, the J call TRBJ2-5; 8 bases align to TRBD1. V was clipped by 5 bases and J by 2 bases; unmatched bases: 7. The CDR3 runs to 15 residues. Per the germline V gene, CDR1 is PRHDT and CDR2 is FYEKMQ (reference sequence).

For this clonotype: A much larger clonotype is one base distant, so this may be a read error. As the CDR3 is not closed by the conserved phenylalanine or tryptophan, this likely results from a read error. The chain carries TRBV27 and TRBJ1-2; 8 bases line up with TRBD1. V was pared by 7 bases and J by 5 bases, with 6 bases of the junction left unmatched. The germline CDR1 and CDR2 sequences are MNHEY and SMNVEV (reference sequence). This CDR3 is 13 amino acids long. CDR3 sequence (DNA): TGTGCCAGCACTGACAGGGGCGGATATGGCTACACCTCC. Its translation: CASTDRGGYGYTS.

This clonotype was observed many times. The chain is built from TRBV9 and TRBJ2-2, with TRBD2 as a possible D gene (6 bases). The germline gives CDR1 SGDLS, CDR2 YYNGEE. This CDR3 comprises 15 residues. Trimming took 0 bases from V and 6 from J, leaving 12 bases between them. The CDR3 spells CASSVGGVGSGELFF. DNA of the CDR3: TGTGCCAGCAGCGTAGGCGGGGTTGGGTCCGGGGAGCTGTTTTTT.

The chain carries TRBV25-1 and TRBJ2-2; D perhaps matches TRBD1 (6 bases). This CDR3 contains 13 residues. Trimming pared 5 bases from V and 8 bases from J, leaving 12 bases between. Looked up from germline, CDR1 is MGHDK and CDR2 is SYGVNS. CDR3 residues: CASSNRVPGELFF. The DNA for the CDR3 is TGTGCCAGCAGTAACAGGGTCCCTGGGGAGCTGTTTTTT.

Concerning this clonotype: A much larger clone differs by one base, so this may be a read error. V usage is TRBV4-2 and J usage is TRBJ2-7, with 7 bases fitting TRBD2. The CDR3 loop spans 16 amino acids. The germline gives CDR1 LGHNA, CDR2 YNFKEQ. The V and J ends lost 1 base and 0 bases, in that order; junction bases with no gene match: 6. CDR3 region: CASSQALWTSSYEQYF. In DNA, the CDR3 is TGTGCCAGCAGCCAAGCGCTGTGGACTAGCTCCTACGAGCAGTACTTC.